Below are 15 T cell receptor beta chains sequenced from a single sample in a study of early T cells in non-severe SARS-CoV-2 infection. TCRdb fed the 5' RACE reads into MiXCR, producing one record per CDR3 protein. The sample has 45,000 to 70,000 distinct CDR3 sequences, around 7.7% seen once. This specimen consisted of whole blood, obtained at baseline. These receptors were taken from an adult who was a healthcare worker with PCR-confirmed SARS-CoV-2 infection or an uninfected control (not recorded which).

By sample fraction, this clonotype is medium-sized. The chain links TRBV29-1 to TRBJ1-2, with D hard to call. The germline V gene encodes CDR1 SQVTM and CDR2 ANQGSEA. The CDR3 consists of 15 residues. Trimming cost V 5 bases and J 2 bases, with 18 bases left between them. The CDR3 reads CSVTDSGPGNYGYTF. CDR3 DNA: TGCAGCGTTACCGATTCGGGCCCTGGGAACTATGGCTACACCTTC.

In its sample, this clonotype was seen a few times. V usage is TRBV27 and J usage is TRBJ2-7; a possible D gene is TRBD2 (6 bases). Germline CDR1 and CDR2: MNHEY and SMNVEV (reference sequence). The CDR3 loop spans 13 amino acids. The V end was cut by 8 bases, the J end by 2 bases, with 13 bases between. The CDR3 DNA sequence: TGTGCCAGCGGGGACTCAGGGCCCTACGAGCAGTACTTC. Translated, it gives CASGDSGPYEQYF.

This clonotype was picked up many times. V and J are TRBV28 and TRBJ2-1; 10 nucleotides align to TRBD2. The CDR3 length is 17 residues. Trimming removed 5 bases from V and 4 bases from J; junction bases left unmatched: 11. Germline CDR1 MDHEN, CDR2 SYDVKM. CDR3 coding DNA: TGTGCCAGCAGTCCACTCCTCGGACTAGCGGTGTACAATGAGCAGTTCTTC. It encodes CASSPLLGLAVYNEQFF.

This clonotype was picked up a small number of times. The CDR3 protein is CASSQGTGAPEAFF. In nucleotides, the CDR3 is TGTGCCAGCAGCCAGGGGACAGGGGCCCCTGAAGCTTTCTTT. The chain carries TRBV7-9 and TRBJ1-1; TRBD1 agrees at 10 bases. The CDR3 is 14 residues long. The ends lost 5 bases at V and 6 bases at J; junction bases unmatched: 6. Germline CDR1 and CDR2: SEHNR and FQNEAQ (reference sequence).

This rearrangement joins TRBV28 to TRBJ2-7, with D perhaps matching TRBD1 or TRBD2 (6 bases each). The CDR3 has 15 amino acids. With 1 base removed from V and 3 bases from J, the gap between germline ends came to 13 bases. Germline V gene sequence: CDR1 MDHEN, CDR2 SYDVKM. In DNA, the CDR3 is TGTGCCAGCAGTTTATTAGGGGGACTTCTCTACGAGCAGTACTTC. This encodes CASSLLGGLLYEQYF. Full variable domain (missing parts from reference TRBV28 and TRBJ2-7): DVKVTQSSRYLVKRTGEKVFLECVQDMDHENMFWYRQDPGLGLRLIYFSYDVKMKEKGDIPEGYSVSREKKERFSLILESASTNQTSMYLCASSLLGGLLYEQYFGPGTRLTVT.

This clonotype occurred many times. The J gene is TRBJ2-2, the V gene TRBV24-1, with 7 bases aligning to TRBD1. V lost 10 bases, J lost 1 base, and 11 bases stayed unmatched. The V gene's germline CDR1 is KGHDR and CDR2 SFDVKD. The CDR3 is 16 residues long. CDR3 in DNA: TGTGCCACGGGGCAAGGGACAGAATGGAACACCGGGGAGCTGTTTTTT. This encodes CATGQGTEWNTGELFF.

This clonotype has only a few counts. V gene TRBV9 combines with J gene TRBJ2-5, with a tentative D call TRBD1 (6 bases). The CDR3 runs 14 residues. V was pared by 0 bases and J by 4 bases, with 10 bases between. The germline V gene has CDR1 SGDLS and CDR2 YYNGEE. CDR3 nucleotide sequence: TGTGCCAGCAGCGTAGCACAGGGCCCAGAGACCCAGTACTTC. Residues: CASSVAQGPETQYF.

This clonotype has more than one count but fewer than ten. Here the CDR3 reads CASSLDLDAGNTIYF. CDR3 nucleotide sequence: TGTGCCAGCAGCTTAGATCTTGACGCAGGAAACACCATATATTTT. V gene TRBV11-2 combines with J gene TRBJ1-3; D unresolved. Germline loops: CDR1 SGHAT, CDR2 FQNNGV. The CDR3 has 15 residues. Trimming cost V 0 bases and J 4 bases, with 10 bases left between them.

The chain couples TRBV27 to TRBJ1-3, with D perhaps matching TRBD1 (5 bases). The V end lost 8 bases, the J end lost 0 bases, and 20 bases lay between the germline ends. CDR3 length: 17 residues. In germline, CDR1 is MNHEY, CDR2 SMNVEV (reference sequence). CDR3: CASSPGVPRPSGNTIYF. CDR3 nucleotides: TGTGCCAGCTCTCCGGGGGTTCCCCGACCCTCTGGAAACACCATATATTTT.

This clonotype was seen repeatedly, ten times or more. Here the CDR3 reads CSVTGGNYEQYF. CDR3 DNA sequence: TGCAGCGTGACCGGTGGTAACTACGAGCAGTACTTC. This chain connects TRBV29-1 to TRBJ2-7; no reliable D call. Germline V gives CDR1 SQVTM, CDR2 ANQGSEA. CDR3 length: 12 amino acids. V lost 6 bases to trimming and J lost 3 bases, with 12 bases between them.

This clonotype has ten or more counts. This chain joins TRBV7-2 and TRBJ2-1; 10 bases map to TRBD1. Germline V gene sequence: CDR1 SGHTA, CDR2 FQGNSA. V lost 1 base and J lost 14; bases outside the gene matches: 2. CDR3 length: 12 residues. The CDR3 DNA follows: TGTGCCAGCAGCTTAGTAGGACAGGGGGAGTTCTTC. The encoded protein is CASSLVGQGEFF.

This clonotype was seen at least ten times. The chain is built from TRBV7-9 and TRBJ2-5; TRBD1 agrees at 7 bases. V lost 0 bases, J lost 3 bases, and 4 bases stayed unmatched. This CDR3 region has 15 residues. Germline V gene lookup returns CDR1 SEHNR and CDR2 FQNEAQ (reference sequence). The CDR3, as DNA: TGTGCCAGCAGCTTAGCCCGGGACAGCAAAGAGACCCAGTACTTC. As protein: CASSLARDSKETQYF.

This clonotype appeared many times. V and J are TRBV5-1 and TRBJ2-5; 8 bases are shared with TRBD1. Germline V gives CDR1 SGHRS, CDR2 YFSETQ. After removal of 3 bases from V and 4 bases from J, the junction contained 8 bases not matched to a gene. The CDR3 has 15 residues. CDR3 nucleotides: TGCGCCAGCAGCTCCCCCTCAGGGGGCGGAGAGACCCAGTACTTC. It yields the protein CASSSPSGGGETQYF.

This clonotype is classed as large. The rearrangement uses TRBV20-1 and TRBJ2-7; possibly TRBD1 for D (6 bases). This CDR3 is built from 14 residues. Germline-derived CDR1 and CDR2 are DFQATT and SNEGSKA (reference sequence). V lost 0 bases to trimming and J lost 2 bases, with 11 bases between them. The CDR3 is CSAREAGDTYEQYF. The CDR3 coding sequence is TGCAGTGCTAGAGAGGCAGGGGATACCTACGAGCAGTACTTC.

This clonotype appeared many times. The chain recombines TRBV4-1 with TRBJ2-1; 10 bases agree with TRBD2. This CDR3 contains 15 residues. The V and J ends lost 2 bases and 7 bases, in that order; junction bases with no gene match: 5. Germline V lookup: CDR1 MGHRA, CDR2 YSYEKL. The CDR3 coding sequence is TGCGCCAGCAGCCAACTAGCGGGAGAGGAGAATGAGCAGTTCTTC. Its translation is CASSQLAGEENEQFF.